This entry lists 18 T cell receptor beta chains sequenced from one sample in a study of shared clonotypes between healthy human individuals. CD45RO-negative, CCR7-positively selected cells formed the naive CD8 fraction, excluding terminally differentiated effector memory CD45RA+ cells. The method was immunoSEQ multiplex PCR; TCRdb's version includes in-frame clones alone and lacks a portion of them. The sample contains roughly 2.1 million clones, just over 90% of which appear only once. The sample consisted of naive CD8+ T cells from PBMCs. The receptor source for this set is a man in his late teens or twenties in good health. Some clones in this sample may be carry-over from other donors' samples.

The genes are TRBV5-1 and TRBJ2-2; 8 bases are shared with TRBD1. The CDR3 is 16 residues long. V shed 2 bases, J shed 6 bases, and the junction held 9 bases outside the gene matches. Germline V gives CDR1 SGHRS, CDR2 YFSETQ. The CDR3 sequence: CASSFLGEQGAGELFF. In DNA form, the CDR3 reads TGCGCCAGCAGCTTTTTGGGAGAACAGGGGGCCGGGGAGCTGTTTTTT.

The genes are TRBV6-5 and TRBJ2-4; D is possibly TRBD1 (5 bases). Deletions cut 5 bases from V and 5 bases from J, with 16 bases between. The CDR3 is 15 amino acids. CDR1 is MNHEY and CDR2 is SVGAGI in the germline V gene. CDR3 DNA: TGTGCCAGCAGTGCCGATGGGTGGGGCCAAAACATTCAGTACTTC. Encoded protein: CASSADGWGQNIQYF.

CDR3 sequence: CASSPTEAEKLFF. CDR3 DNA sequence: TGTGCCAGCAGCCCCACGGAGGCAGAAAAACTGTTTTTT. V and J are TRBV7-9 and TRBJ1-4; D is unresolved. Per germline, CDR1 SEHNR and CDR2 FQNEAQ (reference sequence). Trimming removed 5 bases at V and 8 bases at J, with 12 bases between. The CDR3 covers 13 residues.

This rearrangement joins TRBV29-1 to TRBJ2-1; TRBD2 agrees at 9 bases. The junction had 5 bases not matched to a gene; V was cut back by 5 bases and J by 3 bases. CDR3 length equals 14 residues. The V gene's germline CDR1 is SQVTM and CDR2 ANQGSEA. Written as DNA, the CDR3 is TGCAGCGTTTCGGCGGGAGGGAACTACAATGAGCAGTTCTTC. Translation gives CSVSAGGNYNEQFF.

The V gene is TRBV11-2, the J gene TRBJ2-3; 15 nucleotides match TRBD2. The CDR3 has 18 amino acids. Germline CDR1 and CDR2: SGHAT and FQNNGV. The V gene end was trimmed by 5 bases and the J gene end by 8 bases; junction bases not matched to a gene: 14. The CDR3 sequence is CASSPRTSGRVLSGTQYF. CDR3 DNA sequence: TGTGCCAGCAGCCCCCGGACTAGCGGGAGGGTACTTTCGGGTACGCAGTATTTT.

This clone was picked up one time. The gene calls are TRBV5-4 and TRBJ1-3; unclear D gene. CDR1 and CDR2 (germline): SGHNT, YYREEE (reference sequence). The CDR3 totals 15 residues. The V gene lost 2 bases and the J gene lost 2 bases, with 11 bases spanning the gap. CDR3 DNA sequence: TGTGCCAGCAGCTTCCCGGGGATGGCTGGAAACACCATATATTTT. Translation gives CASSFPGMAGNTIYF.

The rearrangement uses TRBV15 and TRBJ2-1, with a weak D call TRBD2 (5 bases). Germline lookup yields CDR1 LNHNV and CDR2 YYDKDF (reference sequence). Trimming took off 2 bases at V and 4 bases at J, with 6 bases between the two ends. This CDR3 has 13 residues. The CDR3 coding sequence is TGTGCCACCAGCAGACGGGGTTACAATGAGCAGTTCTTC. This encodes CATSRRGYNEQFF.

The chain links TRBV13 to TRBJ2-7; TRBD1 matches at 10 bases. Trimming removed 5 bases from V and 3 bases from J; junction bases left unmatched: 7. The CDR3 runs 15 residues. Germline loops: CDR1 PRHDT, CDR2 FYEKMQ (reference sequence). DNA of the CDR3: TGTGCCAGCAGCCCCCCCGGGACAGGGGACTACGAGCAGTACTTC. The encoded protein is CASSPPGTGDYEQYF.

The V gene is TRBV14, the J gene TRBJ2-7, with D unclear. This CDR3 region has 13 residues. With 8 bases removed from V and 3 bases from J, the gap between germline ends came to 14 bases. CDR1 is SGHDN and CDR2 is FVKESK in the germline V gene. CDR3 bases: TGTGCCAGCTCAAGAACAATATACTACGAGCAGTACTTC. Residues: CASSRTIYYEQYF.

The chain joins TRBV19 to TRBJ1-4, with 8 bases fitting TRBD1. The CDR3 is made up of 13 amino acids. After removal of 4 bases from V and 8 bases from J, the junction contained 3 bases not matched to a gene. CDR1 and CDR2 from the germline V gene are LNHDA and SQIVND (reference sequence). In DNA, the CDR3 is TGTGCCAGTAGTAGCAGGGGGCTCGAAAAACTGTTTTTT. It yields the protein CASSSRGLEKLFF.

In this sample, this clone turned up once. This chain links TRBV28 with TRBJ2-2, with 13 bases lining up with TRBD2. This CDR3 comprises 16 residues. The V gene end was trimmed by 6 bases and the J gene end by 4 bases; junction bases not matched to a gene: 5. The germline V gene has CDR1 MDHEN and CDR2 SYDVKM. The CDR3 nucleotides read TGTGCCAGCAGGACTAGCGGGAGGTGGGCCACCGGGGAGCTGTTTTTT. Its translation is CASRTSGRWATGELFF. Filled out from reference TRBV28 and TRBJ2-2, the complete variable domain reads DVKVTQSSRYLVKRTGEKVFLECVQDMDHENMFWYRQDPGLGLRLIYFSYDVKMKEKGDIPEGYSVSREKKERFSLILESASTNQTSMYLCASRTSGRWATGELFFGEGSRLTVL.

The chain joins TRBV9 to TRBJ2-3; D remains ambiguous. The CDR3 length is 15 residues. With 0 bases removed from V and 4 bases from J, the gap between germline ends came to 12 bases. The germline CDR1 and CDR2 sequences are SGDLS and YYNGEE. The CDR3 DNA follows: TGTGCCAGCAGCGTAGGCCAGTTCATTCCAGATACGCAGTATTTT. It specifies CASSVGQFIPDTQYF.

The gene calls are TRBV10-3 and TRBJ2-4, with 10 bases matching TRBD1. Looked up from germline, CDR1 is ENHRY and CDR2 is SYGVKD. The CDR3 loop spans 16 amino acids. V lost 2 bases and J lost 0; bases outside the gene matches: 1. The DNA of the CDR3 is TGTGCCATCAGTGAGGGGACAGGGGTAGCCAAAAACATTCAGTACTTC. Amino acids: CAISEGTGVAKNIQYF.

The chain employs TRBV9 and TRBJ1-3, with D hard to call. This CDR3 is built from 15 residues. The germline CDR1 and CDR2 sequences are SGDLS and YYNGEE. V was trimmed by 0 bases and J by 9 bases, leaving 16 bases between them. CDR3 sequence: CASSVARNDPSTIYF. The CDR3, as DNA: TGTGCCAGCAGCGTAGCCCGAAATGACCCCTCCACCATATATTTT.

For this clone: This specimen includes other DNA sequences encoding the same CDR3. For the CDR3, the DNA is TGTGCCAGCAGTTTAGGCCGCAACACCGGGGAGCTGTTTTTT. Its protein is CASSLGRNTGELFF. The genes are TRBV27 and TRBJ2-2; D is ambiguous. CDR1 and CDR2 (germline): MNHEY, SMNVEV (reference sequence). Trimming took 2 bases from V and 2 from J, leaving 6 bases between them. The CDR3 totals 14 residues.

J is TRBJ2-5 and V is TRBV9, with a tentative D call TRBD2 (6 bases). Germline V gene lookup returns CDR1 SGDLS and CDR2 YYNGEE. This CDR3 has 15 amino acids. With 7 bases removed from V and 1 base from J, the gap between germline ends came to 17 bases. CDR3 protein: CASAGRGTIQETQYF. Here the CDR3 DNA reads TGTGCCAGCGCGGGGCGGGGCACCATCCAAGAGACCCAGTACTTC.

Remarks on this clone: Other DNA sequences in this specimen translate into the identical CDR3. This chain joins TRBV5-1 and TRBJ2-7; 7 bases are shared with TRBD1. The V and J ends lost 0 bases and 2 bases, in that order; junction bases with no gene match: 2. This CDR3 has 14 amino acids. Germline values: CDR1 SGHRS, CDR2 YFSETQ. CDR3 sequence (DNA): TGCGCCAGCAGCTTGGGGACAGGTCCCTACGAGCAGTACTTC. Its protein product is CASSLGTGPYEQYF.

The gene calls are TRBV7-9 and TRBJ1-1, with 7 bases aligning to TRBD1. The germline V gene encodes CDR1 SEHNR and CDR2 FQNEAQ (reference sequence). J was trimmed by 0 bases and V by 7 bases; bases with no gene match: 8. This CDR3 contains 15 residues. The CDR3 here is CASIMPGQMNTEAFF. The DNA for the CDR3 is TGTGCCAGCATCATGCCGGGACAGATGAACACTGAAGCTTTCTTT.